This TCR beta chain was obtained from a study of neurological immune-mediated disorders. With respect to this clonotype: Its specificity is unknown.

The unsorted libraries were generated from a total of 2 million PBMCs, which had been stored in RNAlater at -80 C. Whole-study findings and limits: HTLV-1-associated myelopathy showed the most TCR clonal expansion; multiple sclerosis the least, below healthy controls.

Synthesis of cDNA was performed by 5'RACE using 10-nucleotide random UMIs. Via MiXCR, TCRdb re-called the 5' RACE reads, giving one row per CDR3 protein. The table has around 130,000 distinct CDR3 sequences, roughly 3.4% seen once. The CDR3 runs to 12 residues. Germline values: CDR1 DFQATT, CDR2 SNEGSKA (reference sequence). The clonotype was recovered from a woman in her 30s with multiple sclerosis. The rearrangement uses TRBV20-1 and TRBJ1-4, with D possibly matching TRBD1 (5 bases). Specimen: PBMCs. The CDR3 DNA sequence: TGCAGCGCCCGGGGACCGAATGAAAAACTGTTTTTT. Its protein product is CSARGPNEKLFF.